Presented here are 28 T cell receptor beta chains from one specimen sequenced in a study of shared clonotypes between healthy human individuals. The method was immunoSEQ multiplex PCR; TCRdb's version includes in-frame clones alone and lacks a portion of them. The sample records 500,000 to 700,000 clones, about 95% being singletons. Selected positively for CCR7 and CD45RO-negative, naive CD8 cells excluded terminally differentiated effector memory CD45RA+ cells. The specimen was naive CD8+ T cells sorted from blood. These receptors were taken from a young woman in good health.

This clone was counted a few times. The gene calls are TRBV4-1 and TRBJ1-1; D ambiguous. The CDR3 runs to 14 residues. Between the trimmed V and J ends, which lost 0 bases and 7 bases, there was a span of 12 bases. From germline, CDR1 is MGHRA and CDR2 YSYEKL. The CDR3 DNA is TGCGCCAGCAGCCAAGATCCAGCCTCGGGTGAAGCTTTCTTT. Its protein product is CASSQDPASGEAFF.

This chain connects TRBV5-6 to TRBJ2-1; D uncertain. From germline, CDR1 is SGHDT and CDR2 YYEEEE. The CDR3 totals 14 residues. The ends were cut back, 2 bases at V and 4 bases at J, with 10 bases in the middle. The CDR3 nucleotides are TGTGCCAGCAGCTTTCCAAGCGCGTACAATGAGCAGTTCTTC. Its protein is CASSFPSAYNEQFF.

A note on this clone: Other DNA variants within this sample encode the same CDR3. The V gene is TRBV5-1, the J gene TRBJ2-7; 10 bases fit TRBD1. Losses at the gene ends were 0 bases for V and 4 bases for J; bases not matched to a gene: 4. CDR3 length: 15 residues. The germline V gene encodes CDR1 SGHRS and CDR2 YFSETQ. The CDR3 DNA reads TGCGCCAGCAGCTTGGCCGGGACAGGGGCTTACGAGCAGTACTTC. Translated, it gives CASSLAGTGAYEQYF.

This clone has just a few counts. The chain employs TRBV13 and TRBJ1-1; no clear D gene. CDR1 is PRHDT and CDR2 is FYEKMQ in the germline V gene (reference sequence). This CDR3 region has 12 residues. V was pared by 8 bases and J by 2 bases, with 9 bases between. The DNA of the CDR3 is TGTGCCAGCCCCGCGTTAAACACTGAAGCTTTCTTT. This encodes CASPALNTEAFF.

The rearrangement links TRBV2 to TRBJ2-7, with D maybe TRBD2 (6 bases). This CDR3 spans 14 amino acids. Germline CDR1 reads SNHLY; CDR2 reads FYNNEI. Trimming pared 6 bases from V and 2 bases from J, leaving 14 bases between. This CDR3 reads CASSLGGKTYEQYF. As DNA, the CDR3 is TGTGCCAGCAGCCTGGGCGGGAAAACCTACGAGCAGTACTTC.

V usage is TRBV7-9 and J usage is TRBJ2-7; possibly TRBD2 for D (6 bases). Germline CDR1 SEHNR, CDR2 FQNEAQ (reference sequence). The CDR3 extends over 14 amino acids. Trimming left V 3 bases short and J 3 bases short, with 12 bases between. CDR3 in amino acids: CASSLGGMIYEQYF. In nucleotides, the CDR3 is TGTGCCAGCAGCTTGGGCGGGATGATCTACGAGCAGTACTTC. The variable domain in full, completed from reference TRBV7-9 and TRBJ2-7, reads DTGVSQNPRHKITKRGQNVTFRCDPISEHNRLYWYRQTLGQGPEFLTYFQNEAQLEKSRLLSDRFSAERPKGSFSTLEIQRTEQGDSAMYLCASSLGGMIYEQYFGPGTRLTVT.

The chain uses TRBV29-1 and TRBJ2-1; no firm D call. The V gene lost 5 bases and the J gene lost 10 bases, with 12 bases spanning the gap. Germline V lookup: CDR1 SQVTM, CDR2 ANQGSEA. This CDR3 region has 11 residues. The CDR3 loop is CSVPLVGEQFF. CDR3 bases: TGCAGCGTTCCATTGGTCGGAGAGCAGTTCTTC.

The chain is built from TRBV5-4 and TRBJ2-7; 9 bases are a match to TRBD2. The CDR3 covers 16 residues. V dropped 4 bases and J dropped 7; count of bases not matched to a gene: 15. Looked up from germline, CDR1 is SGHNT and CDR2 is YYREEE (reference sequence). Here the CDR3 reads CASSAVPGGRAQEQYF. The DNA for the CDR3 is TGTGCCAGCAGCGCGGTACCAGGCGGGAGGGCTCAAGAGCAGTACTTC. The full variable domain, with the rest looked up from reference TRBV5-4 and TRBJ2-7, is ETGVTQSPTHLIKTRGQQVTLRCSSQSGHNTVSWYQQALGQGPQFIFQYYREEENGRGNFPPRFSGLQFPNYSSELNVNALELDDSALYLCASSAVPGGRAQEQYFGPGTRLTVT.

This chain links TRBV28 with TRBJ2-7, with 10 bases lining up with TRBD1. The V gene's germline CDR1 is MDHEN and CDR2 SYDVKM. The length of the CDR3 is 15 residues. Germline trimming cut 10 bases from V and 0 bases from J; bases unmatched to any gene: 9. CDR3 sequence (DNA): TGTGCCATAAAGTCCGGGACAGGGGACTCCTACGAGCAGTACTTC. Translation gives CAIKSGTGDSYEQYF.

This chain connects TRBV7-2 to TRBJ1-2; 7 bases are shared with TRBD1. V shed 4 bases and J 4 bases; nucleotides not matched to a gene: 0. Germline CDR1 SGHTA, CDR2 FQGNSA. The CDR3 runs 12 residues. The CDR3, as DNA: TGTGCCAGCAGCTCAGGGGGCTATGGCTACACCTTC. This gives the protein CASSSGGYGYTF.

This chain uses TRBV7-9 with TRBJ2-7; 8 bases line up with TRBD1. The CDR3 is 16 residues long. V gave up 3 bases and J gave up 5 bases; unmatched junction bases: 12. Looked up from germline, CDR1 is SEHNR and CDR2 is FQNEAQ (reference sequence). CDR3 in amino acids: CASSLIRGQGIHEQYF. The CDR3 region has the DNA TGTGCCAGCAGCTTGATCCGCGGACAGGGAATCCACGAGCAGTACTTC.

The V call is TRBV5-6, the J call TRBJ2-5; no clear D. The CDR3 runs to 14 residues. Looked up from germline, CDR1 is SGHDT and CDR2 is YYEEEE. V was trimmed by 3 bases and J by 7 bases, leaving 16 bases between them. The DNA for the CDR3 is TGTGCCAGCAGCTACCTCCGTTCACGGCGGACCCAGTACTTC. Its protein product is CASSYLRSRRTQYF.

A single count supports this clone. This rearrangement joins TRBV5-4 to TRBJ2-7; 7 bases are a match to TRBD2. After removal of 2 bases from V and 7 bases from J, the junction contained 9 bases not matched to a gene. Germline V gene lookup returns CDR1 SGHNT and CDR2 YYREEE (reference sequence). The CDR3 loop spans 14 amino acids. CDR3 nucleotide sequence: TGTGCCAGCAGCTTCTTTGCGGGAGTCAAGGAGCAGTACTTC. It yields the protein CASSFFAGVKEQYF.

CDR3 amino acids: CASSVGQGAGQPQHF. CDR3 nucleotide sequence: TGTGCCAGCAGTGTGGGACAGGGGGCAGGTCAGCCCCAGCATTTT. This rearrangement joins TRBV25-1 to TRBJ1-5, with 12 positions matching TRBD1. The CDR3 runs 15 residues. Losses at the gene ends were 4 bases for V and 6 bases for J; bases not matched to a gene: 4. The germline V gene encodes CDR1 MGHDK and CDR2 SYGVNS. The full variable domain, rest sourced from reference TRBV25-1 and TRBJ1-5, is EADIYQTPRYLVIGTGKKITLECSQTMGHDKMYWYQQDPGMELHLIHYSYGVNSTEKGDLSSESTVSRIRTEHFPLTLESARPSHTSQYLCASSVGQGAGQPQHFGDGTRLSIL.

Details on this clone: The same CDR3 can be traced to other DNA sequences in this sample. The chain is built from TRBV9 and TRBJ1-1; maybe TRBD1 (6 bases). Trimming pared 3 bases from V and 8 bases from J, leaving 14 bases between. Germline V gene data show CDR1 as SGDLS and CDR2 as YYNGEE. The CDR3 runs 13 residues. CDR3 sequence reads: CASSAGAGTEAFF. The CDR3 DNA reads TGTGCCAGCAGCGCTGGGGCCGGGACAGAAGCTTTCTTT.

This rearrangement joins TRBV7-9 to TRBJ2-7; a weak D match, TRBD2 (5 bases). This CDR3 is built from 15 residues. The germline V and J ends were trimmed by 8 bases and 4 bases, with 21 bases remaining between them. CDR1 and CDR2 (germline): SEHNR, FQNEAQ (reference sequence). In DNA form, the CDR3 reads TGTGCCAGCGGTTGGGGAGTCATAAAGACTTACGAGCAGTACTTC. Amino acids: CASGWGVIKTYEQYF. Complete variable domain (other parts from reference TRBV7-9 and TRBJ2-7): DTGVSQNPRHKITKRGQNVTFRCDPISEHNRLYWYRQTLGQGPEFLTYFQNEAQLEKSRLLSDRFSAERPKGSFSTLEIQRTEQGDSAMYLCASGWGVIKTYEQYFGPGTRLTVT.

The chain couples TRBV28 to TRBJ1-1; no clear D. The V gene's germline CDR1 is MDHEN and CDR2 SYDVKM. V was clipped by 1 base and J by 5 bases, with 14 bases between them. CDR3 length: 15 amino acids. The CDR3 DNA sequence: TGTGCCAGCAGTTTATCCATCCTCGATCGGACTGAAGCTTTCTTT. It specifies CASSLSILDRTEAFF. The variable domain in full, with the rest retrieved from reference TRBV28 and TRBJ1-1, is DVKVTQSSRYLVKRTGEKVFLECVQDMDHENMFWYRQDPGLGLRLIYFSYDVKMKEKGDIPEGYSVSREKKERFSLILESASTNQTSMYLCASSLSILDRTEAFFGQGTRLTVV.

The chain carries TRBV10-1 and TRBJ2-7; D is perhaps TRBD1 (5 bases). Germline CDR1 is WNHNN and CDR2 is SYGVQD (reference sequence). This CDR3 has 14 residues. V was trimmed by 2 bases and J by 0 bases, leaving 8 bases between them. The CDR3 coding sequence is TGCGCCAGCAGTGAGGATGGGGCCTCCTACGAGCAGTACTTC. This codes for CASSEDGASYEQYF.

The chain has TRBV27 and TRBJ2-1; D is undetermined. Germline-derived CDR1 and CDR2 are MNHEY and SMNVEV (reference sequence). The CDR3 contains 12 residues. Trimming left V 5 bases short and J 5 bases short, with 7 bases between. The CDR3 spells CASSIGHNEQFF. CDR3 nucleotides: TGTGCCAGCAGTATCGGCCACAATGAGCAGTTCTTC.

The chain employs TRBV19 and TRBJ2-1, with TRBD2 matching over 8 bases. The CDR3 spans 17 residues. The V gene's germline CDR1 is LNHDA and CDR2 SQIVND (reference sequence). The junction had 10 bases not matched to a gene; V was cut back by 2 bases and J by 4 bases. DNA of the CDR3: TGTGCCAGTAGTATATGGTTCGGTAGCGGGATGTACAATGAGCAGTTCTTC. This translates into CASSIWFGSGMYNEQFF. Combining the CDR3 with reference TRBV19 and TRBJ2-1 gives the whole variable domain DGGITQSPKYLFRKEGQNVTLSCEQNLNHDAMYWYRQDPGQGLRLIYYSQIVNDFQKGDIAEGYSVSREKKESFPLTVTSAQKNPTAFYLCASSIWFGSGMYNEQFFGPGTRLTVL.

This clone is a singleton in its sample. The chain employs TRBV19 and TRBJ1-1; no firm D call. The CDR3 has 13 residues. V dropped 5 bases and J dropped 6 bases, with 13 bases sitting between them. From germline, CDR1 is LNHDA and CDR2 SQIVND (reference sequence). In DNA form, the CDR3 reads TGTGCCAGTAGTCCCCCCTCCAGCCCTGAAGCTTTCTTT. This gives the protein CASSPPSSPEAFF. Full variable domain (missing parts from reference TRBV19 and TRBJ1-1): DGGITQSPKYLFRKEGQNVTLSCEQNLNHDAMYWYRQDPGQGLRLIYYSQIVNDFQKGDIAEGYSVSREKKESFPLTVTSAQKNPTAFYLCASSPPSSPEAFFGQGTRLTVV.

V usage is TRBV7-8 and J usage is TRBJ2-7; no clear D. V lost 5 bases and J lost 1, with 12 bases in between. The CDR3 totals 14 residues. Germline values: CDR1 SGHVS, CDR2 FQNEAQ. In DNA, the CDR3 is TGTGCCAGCAGCCCAGCCCCTGGATCCTACGAGCAGTACTTC. Protein: CASSPAPGSYEQYF.

This chain links TRBV1 with TRBJ2-1; the table's D call, TRBD2, was not checked against the DNA. TRBV1 is recorded as a pseudogene. This CDR3 comprises 15 residues. The CDR3 DNA reads as TGCACCAGCAGCCAACCACGGGACTTTTACAATGAGCAGTTCTTC. This gives the protein CTSSQPRDFYNEQFF.

The chain is built from TRBV7-9 and TRBJ2-5; D remains ambiguous. This CDR3 contains 12 residues. Trimming cost V 4 bases and J 11 bases, with 14 bases left between them. Germline V gene data show CDR1 as SEHNR and CDR2 as FQNEAQ (reference sequence). The CDR3 DNA reads TGTGCCAGCAGCTCTACCCACCACGGGCAGTACTTC. It encodes CASSSTHHGQYF.

This rearrangement joins TRBV16 to TRBJ1-2; D unresolved. The germline V and J ends were trimmed by 4 bases and 7 bases, with 7 bases remaining between them. This CDR3 spans 11 amino acids. Germline V CDR1 and CDR2: KGHSY, FQNENV. CDR3 sequence: CASSRAAGYTF. DNA for the CDR3: TGTGCCAGCAGCCGTGCGGCTGGCTACACCTTC.

The chain links TRBV5-1 to TRBJ2-7; D is unresolved. Germline V gives CDR1 SGHRS, CDR2 YFSETQ. Trimming removed 2 bases from V and 7 bases from J, with 13 bases in between. This CDR3 contains 13 residues. CDR3 protein: CASSFNGGAEQYF. CDR3 bases: TGCGCCAGCAGCTTCAACGGTGGTGCGGAGCAGTACTTC. Using reference TRBV5-1 and TRBJ2-7 for the parts outside the CDR3, the full variable domain is KAGVTQTPRYLIKTRGQQVTLSCSPISGHRSVSWYQQTPGQGLQFLFEYFSETQRNKGNFPGRFSGRQFSNSRSEMNVSTLELGDSALYLCASSFNGGAEQYFGPGTRLTVT.

As regards this clone: A much larger clone lies a single base off, so this may be a read error. The J gene is TRBJ2-2, the V gene TRBV11-3; D remains ambiguous. The CDR3 covers 12 residues. Germline V gene sequence: CDR1 SGHNT, CDR2 YENEEA. V was trimmed by 5 bases and J by 3 bases, leaving 4 bases between them. The CDR3 region is CASSPDTGELFF. The CDR3 region has the DNA TGTGCCAGCAGCCCGGACACCGGGGAGCTGTTTTTT.

This chain uses TRBV7-9 with TRBJ2-2, with TRBD1 matching over 9 bases. Germline CDR1 is SEHNR and CDR2 is FQNEAQ (reference sequence). Germline trimming cut 7 bases from V and 1 base from J; bases unmatched to any gene: 7. The CDR3 is made up of 16 amino acids. The CDR3 reads CASTRPGQGNTGELFF. The CDR3 region has the DNA TGTGCCAGCACCCGGCCGGGACAGGGGAACACCGGGGAGCTGTTTTTT.